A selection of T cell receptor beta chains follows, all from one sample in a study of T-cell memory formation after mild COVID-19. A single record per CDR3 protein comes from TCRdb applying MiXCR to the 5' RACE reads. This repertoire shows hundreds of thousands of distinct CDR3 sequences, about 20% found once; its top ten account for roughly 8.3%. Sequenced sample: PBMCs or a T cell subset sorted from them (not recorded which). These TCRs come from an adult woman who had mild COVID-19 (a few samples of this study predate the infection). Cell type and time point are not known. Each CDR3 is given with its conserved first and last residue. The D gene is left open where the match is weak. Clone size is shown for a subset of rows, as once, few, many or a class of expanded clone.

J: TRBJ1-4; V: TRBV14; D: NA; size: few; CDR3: CASSQGRKGAVNEKLFF; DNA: TGTGCCAGCAGCCAAGGAAGAAAAGGGGCCGTGAATGAAAAACTGTTTTTT
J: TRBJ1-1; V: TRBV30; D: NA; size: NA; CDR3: CAWQAGADTEAFF; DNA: TGTGCCTGGCAGGCGGGGGCGGACACTGAAGCTTTCTTT
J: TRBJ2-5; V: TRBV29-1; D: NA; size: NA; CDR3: CSGLEETQYF; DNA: TGCAGCGGCCTAGAAGAGACCCAGTACTTC
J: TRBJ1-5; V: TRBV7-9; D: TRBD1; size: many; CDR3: CASSRDRNQPQHF; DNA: TGTGCCAGCAGCCGGGACAGAAATCAGCCCCAGCATTTT
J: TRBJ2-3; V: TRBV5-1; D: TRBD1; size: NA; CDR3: CASSPYGGQGRTDTQYF; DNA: TGCGCCAGCAGCCCATATGGCGGACAGGGGCGCACAGATACGCAGTATTTT
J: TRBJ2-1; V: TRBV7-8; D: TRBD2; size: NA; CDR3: CASSLAGTSGRSLHEQFF; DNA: TGTGCCAGCAGCTTAGCGGGGACTAGCGGGAGGTCCCTCCATGAGCAGTTCTTC
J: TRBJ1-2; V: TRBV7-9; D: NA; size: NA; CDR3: CASSLNRFDGYTF; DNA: TGTGCCAGCAGCCTTAACAGGTTCGATGGCTACACCTTC
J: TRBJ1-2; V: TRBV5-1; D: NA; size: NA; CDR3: CASSLVTGGYGYTF; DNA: TGCGCCAGCAGCTTGGTGACAGGAGGATATGGCTACACCTTC
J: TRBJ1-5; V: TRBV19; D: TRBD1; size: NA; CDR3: CASSTGTGGLNQPQHF; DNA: TGTGCCAGTAGTACCGGGACAGGGGGCCTCAATCAGCCCCAGCATTTT
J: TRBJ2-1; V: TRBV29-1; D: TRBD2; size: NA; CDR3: CSVVAGGPYNEQFF; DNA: TGCAGCGTCGTAGCGGGAGGGCCCTACAATGAGCAGTTCTTC
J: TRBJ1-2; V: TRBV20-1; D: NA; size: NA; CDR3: CSARDAGLGPGYGYTF; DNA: TGCAGTGCTAGAGATGCCGGACTGGGACCGGGCTATGGCTACACCTTC
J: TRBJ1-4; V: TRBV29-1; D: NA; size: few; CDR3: CSVVNEKLFF; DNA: TGCAGCGTCGTAAATGAAAAACTGTTTTTT
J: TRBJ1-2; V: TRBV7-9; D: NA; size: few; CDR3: CASSPPGYGYTF; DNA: TGTGCCAGCAGCCCTCCTGGCTATGGCTACACCTTC
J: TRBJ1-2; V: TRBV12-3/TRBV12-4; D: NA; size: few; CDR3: CASSLRRVSGVTTF; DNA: TGTGCCAGCAGTTTACGTCGGGTTAGCGGGGTTACGACCTTC
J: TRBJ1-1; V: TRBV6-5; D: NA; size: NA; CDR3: CATWGRNTEAFF; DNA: TGTGCCACCTGGGGGAGGAACACTGAAGCTTTCTTT
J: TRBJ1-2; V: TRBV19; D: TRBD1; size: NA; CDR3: CASSIPGTGIDGYTF; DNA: TGTGCCAGTAGTATTCCCGGGACAGGGATCGATGGCTACACCTTC
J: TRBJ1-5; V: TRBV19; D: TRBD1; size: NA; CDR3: CASHHRTGGNQPQHF; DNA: TGTGCCAGCCATCACCGGACAGGGGGCAATCAGCCCCAGCATTTT
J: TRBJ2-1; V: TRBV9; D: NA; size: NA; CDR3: CASSVAYNEQFF; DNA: TGTGCCAGCAGCGTAGCTTACAATGAGCAGTTCTTC
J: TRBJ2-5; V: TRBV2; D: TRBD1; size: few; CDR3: CASRGTGGNQETQYF; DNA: TGTGCCAGCAGGGGAACAGGGGGTAACCAAGAGACCCAGTACTTC
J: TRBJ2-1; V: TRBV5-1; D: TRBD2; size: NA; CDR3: CASITGGGSPNEQFF; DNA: TGCGCCAGCATTACCGGGGGGGGATCCCCCAATGAGCAGTTCTTC
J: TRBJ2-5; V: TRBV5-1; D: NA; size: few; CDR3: CASSLTNQGGETQYF; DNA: TGCGCCAGCAGCTTGACGAATCAGGGTGGTGAGACCCAGTACTTC
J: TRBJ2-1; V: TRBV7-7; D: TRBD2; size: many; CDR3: CASSLAGRTNEQFF; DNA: TGTGCTAGCAGCTTAGCGGGCCGGACCAATGAGCAGTTCTTC
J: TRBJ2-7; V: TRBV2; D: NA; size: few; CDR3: CASTQYSGSEQYF; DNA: TGTGCCAGCACTCAATATTCGGGGTCCGAGCAGTACTTC
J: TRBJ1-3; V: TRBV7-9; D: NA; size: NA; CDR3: CASSLEDYGNTIYF; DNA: TGTGCCAGCAGCTTGGAGGATTATGGAAACACCATATATTTT
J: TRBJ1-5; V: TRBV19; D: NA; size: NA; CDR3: CASTGGAGSHSNQPQHF; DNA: TGTGCCAGTACTGGCGGGGCGGGCAGCCATAGCAATCAGCCCCAGCATTTT
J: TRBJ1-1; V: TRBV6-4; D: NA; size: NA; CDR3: CASTDSWAATRAFF; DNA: TGTGCCAGCACCGACTCTTGGGCCGCAACTCGGGCTTTCTTT
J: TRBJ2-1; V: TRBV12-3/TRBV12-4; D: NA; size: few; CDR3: CASSLRSYNEQFF; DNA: TGTGCCAGCAGTTTAAGGAGTTACAATGAGCAGTTCTTC
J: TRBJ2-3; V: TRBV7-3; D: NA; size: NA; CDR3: CASSLSPMDTQYF; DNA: TGTGCCAGCAGCTTAAGCCCCATGGATACGCAGTATTTT
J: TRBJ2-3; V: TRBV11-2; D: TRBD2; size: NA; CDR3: CASSHSGLAGGTDTQYF; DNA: TGTGCCAGCAGCCACAGCGGACTAGCGGGGGGCACTGATACGCAGTATTTT
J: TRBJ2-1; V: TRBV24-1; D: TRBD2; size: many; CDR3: CATSPTSGREYTEQFF; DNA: TGTGCCACCAGTCCCACTAGCGGGAGGGAATACACCGAGCAGTTCTTC
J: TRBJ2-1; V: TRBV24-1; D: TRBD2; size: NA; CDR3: CATSDTSRREIPDEQFF; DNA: TGTGCCACCAGTGATACCTCGCGGCGGGAGATCCCAGATGAGCAGTTCTTC
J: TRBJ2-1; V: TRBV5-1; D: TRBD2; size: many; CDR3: CASSLSGSYNEQFF; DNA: TGCGCCAGCAGCCTCAGCGGGAGTTACAATGAGCAGTTCTTC
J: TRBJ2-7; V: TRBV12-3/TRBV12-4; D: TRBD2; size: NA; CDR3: CASSPGLAGGYRYEQYF; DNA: TGTGCCAGCAGCCCTGGACTAGCGGGAGGGTATAGGTACGAGCAGTACTTC
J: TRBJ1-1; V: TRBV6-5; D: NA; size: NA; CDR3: CASWRKVNTEAFF; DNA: TGTGCCAGCTGGCGGAAAGTCAACACTGAAGCTTTCTTT
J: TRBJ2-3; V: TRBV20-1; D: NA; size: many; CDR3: CSARLSGETDTQYF; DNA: TGCAGTGCTAGACTGAGCGGAGAAACAGATACGCAGTATTTT
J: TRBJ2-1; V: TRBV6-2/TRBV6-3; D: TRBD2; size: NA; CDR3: CASSYSRTSGSVNEQFF; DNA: TGTGCCAGCAGTTACTCGCGGACTAGCGGGAGTGTGAATGAGCAGTTCTTC
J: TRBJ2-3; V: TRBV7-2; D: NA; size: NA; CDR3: CASSYFGTDTQYF; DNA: TGTGCCAGCAGCTATTTCGGGACAGATACGCAGTATTTT
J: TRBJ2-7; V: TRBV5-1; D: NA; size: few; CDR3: CASSLIGDTPKEQYF; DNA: TGCGCCAGCAGCTTGATTGGGGACACCCCTAAGGAGCAGTACTTC
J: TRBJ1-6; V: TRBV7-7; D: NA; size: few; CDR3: CASSLGREGPNSPLHF; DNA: TGTGCTAGCAGCTTAGGGAGAGAGGGACCCAATTCACCCCTCCACTTT
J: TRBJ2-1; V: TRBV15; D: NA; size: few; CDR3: CATGPGRDYNEQFF; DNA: TGTGCCACCGGGCCGGGCAGGGACTACAATGAGCAGTTCTTC
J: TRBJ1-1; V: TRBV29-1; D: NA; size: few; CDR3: CSVVGRGRAFF; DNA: TGCAGCGTTGTAGGAAGGGGCAGGGCTTTCTTT